This TCR beta chain was recovered during a study of T cell responses to AZD1222 COVID-19 vaccine. TCRdb's copy holds only in-frame clones and misses some; the assay was immunoSEQ multiplex PCR. The data hold tens of thousands of clones, with over 65% observed a single time. The CDR3 sequence is 14 residues long. Germline V lookup: CDR1 SGHTA, CDR2 FQGTGA. As regards this clone: At one of its ends the junction is not consistent with the germline gene, which may arise from a read error.

This clonotype was sampled from an adult who received the AZD1222 COVID-19 vaccine. The V and J genes are TRBV7-3 and TRBJ2-7; perhaps TRBD2 as D (7 bases). The input for sequencing was peripheral blood, taken 28 days after the second AZD1222 dose. In DNA form, the CDR3 reads TGTGCCAGCACCAACCACGGGGGGCGCTTAAAAGACCTATTC. This encodes CASTNHGGRLKDLF.